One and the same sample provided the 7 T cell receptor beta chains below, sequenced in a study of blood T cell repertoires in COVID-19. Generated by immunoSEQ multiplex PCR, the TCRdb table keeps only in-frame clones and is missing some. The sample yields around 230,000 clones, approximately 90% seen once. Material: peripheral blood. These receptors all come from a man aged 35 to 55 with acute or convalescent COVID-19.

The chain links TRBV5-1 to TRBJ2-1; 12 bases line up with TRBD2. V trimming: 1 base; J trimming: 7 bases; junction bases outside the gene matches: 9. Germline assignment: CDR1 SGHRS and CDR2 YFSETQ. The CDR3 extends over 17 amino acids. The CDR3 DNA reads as TGCGCCAGCAGCTTGTCGACTAGCGGGAGAATTAATAATGAGCAGTTCTTC. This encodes CASSLSTSGRINNEQFF.

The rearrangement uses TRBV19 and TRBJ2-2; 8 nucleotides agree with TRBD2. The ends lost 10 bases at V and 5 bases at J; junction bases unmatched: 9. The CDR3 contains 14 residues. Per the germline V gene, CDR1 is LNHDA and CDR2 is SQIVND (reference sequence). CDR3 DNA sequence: TGTGCCACCCGCCGGCGGGGGGAAACCGGGGAGCTGTTTTTT. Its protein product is CATRRRGETGELFF.

CDR3 sequence: CASSRGGKNYGYTF. DNA for the CDR3: TGTGCCAGCAGCCGTGGAGGGAAGAACTATGGCTACACCTTC. The V gene is TRBV27, the J gene TRBJ1-2, with D hard to call. Germline V lookup: CDR1 MNHEY, CDR2 SMNVEV (reference sequence). The CDR3 spans 14 residues. V was clipped by 6 bases and J by 2 bases, with 13 bases between them.

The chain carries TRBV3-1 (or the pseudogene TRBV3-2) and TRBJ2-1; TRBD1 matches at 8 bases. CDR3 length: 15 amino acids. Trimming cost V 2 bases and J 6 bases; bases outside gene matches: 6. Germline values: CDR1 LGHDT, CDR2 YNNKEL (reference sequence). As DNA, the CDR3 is TGTGCCAGCAGCCAACTCCAGGGGGCAGGCAATGAGCAGTTCTTC. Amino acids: CASSQLQGAGNEQFF.

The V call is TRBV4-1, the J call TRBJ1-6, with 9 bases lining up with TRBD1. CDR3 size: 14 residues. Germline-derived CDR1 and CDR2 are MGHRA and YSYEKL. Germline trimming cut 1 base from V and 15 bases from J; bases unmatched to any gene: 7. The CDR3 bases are TGCGCCAGCAGCCAAGCAGGACAGGGGTCTCACCTCCACTTT. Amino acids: CASSQAGQGSHLHF.

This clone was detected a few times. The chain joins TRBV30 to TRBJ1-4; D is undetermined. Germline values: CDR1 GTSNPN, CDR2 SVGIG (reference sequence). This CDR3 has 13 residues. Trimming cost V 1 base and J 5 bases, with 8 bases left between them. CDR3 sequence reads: CAWSGAVNEKLFF. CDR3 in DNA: TGTGCCTGGAGTGGGGCAGTAAATGAAAAACTGTTTTTT.

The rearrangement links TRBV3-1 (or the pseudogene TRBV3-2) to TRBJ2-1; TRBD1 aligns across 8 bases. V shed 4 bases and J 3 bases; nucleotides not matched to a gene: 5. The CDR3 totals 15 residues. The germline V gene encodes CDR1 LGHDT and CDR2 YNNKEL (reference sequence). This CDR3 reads CASSPQGANYNEQFF. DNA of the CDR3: TGTGCCAGCAGCCCGCAGGGGGCAAACTACAATGAGCAGTTCTTC.